This record covers a single T cell receptor (beta chain). Its antigen is still unknown. This sample is drawn from a study of T cell responses to AZD1222 COVID-19 vaccine. Clones were read by immunoSEQ multiplex PCR, and TCRdb kept only the in-frame ones, dropping some. The sample has 180,000 or so clones; around 90% are singletons. Findings of the study overall: After two AZD1222 doses, spike-specific TCR breadth and depth rose versus day 0. No day 14 peak samples; only post-peak repertoires were characterized.

Germline CDR1 SGHRS, CDR2 YFSETQ. Between the trimmed V and J ends, which lost 6 bases and 0 bases, there was a span of 16 bases. This CDR3 spans 16 amino acids. This receptor was taken from an adult in good health. The chain is built from TRBV5-1 and TRBJ2-1; D is unclear. The starting material was peripheral blood, obtained on day 0 of AZD1222 vaccination. CDR3 nucleotides: TGCGCCAGCACCGTGGTCGGCTCGCGCTCCTACAATGAGCAGTTCTTC. Its protein is CASTVVGSRSYNEQFF.